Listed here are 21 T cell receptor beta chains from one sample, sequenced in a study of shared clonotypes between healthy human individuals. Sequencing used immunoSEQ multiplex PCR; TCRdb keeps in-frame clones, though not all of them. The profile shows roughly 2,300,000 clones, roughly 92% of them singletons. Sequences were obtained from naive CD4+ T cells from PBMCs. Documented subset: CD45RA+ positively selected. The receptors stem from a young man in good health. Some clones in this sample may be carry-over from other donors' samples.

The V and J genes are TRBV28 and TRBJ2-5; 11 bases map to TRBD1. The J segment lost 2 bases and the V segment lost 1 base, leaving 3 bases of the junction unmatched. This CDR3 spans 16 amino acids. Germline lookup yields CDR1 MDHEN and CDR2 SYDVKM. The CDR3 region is CASSLYRDRGQETQYF. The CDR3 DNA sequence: TGTGCCAGCAGTTTATATCGGGACAGGGGGCAAGAGACCCAGTACTTC.

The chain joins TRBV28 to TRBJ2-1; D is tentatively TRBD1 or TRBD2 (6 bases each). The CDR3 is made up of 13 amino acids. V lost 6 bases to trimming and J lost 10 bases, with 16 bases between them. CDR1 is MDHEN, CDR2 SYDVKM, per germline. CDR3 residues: CASSGGGVGEQFF. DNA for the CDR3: TGTGCCAGCAGCGGAGGGGGTGTGGGGGAGCAGTTCTTC.

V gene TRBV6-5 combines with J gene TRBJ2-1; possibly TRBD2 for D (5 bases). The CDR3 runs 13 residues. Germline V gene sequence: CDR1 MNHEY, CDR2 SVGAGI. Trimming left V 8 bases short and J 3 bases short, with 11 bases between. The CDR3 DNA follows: TGTGCCAGCCGTCGTGGGAGCTACAATGAGCAGTTCTTC. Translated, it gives CASRRGSYNEQFF.

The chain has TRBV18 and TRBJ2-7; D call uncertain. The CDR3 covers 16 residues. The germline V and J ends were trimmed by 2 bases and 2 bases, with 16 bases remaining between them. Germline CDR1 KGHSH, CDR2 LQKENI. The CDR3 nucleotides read TGTGCCAGCTCACCAAATCTCGTGCCAGGAGCCTACGAGCAGTACTTC. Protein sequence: CASSPNLVPGAYEQYF.

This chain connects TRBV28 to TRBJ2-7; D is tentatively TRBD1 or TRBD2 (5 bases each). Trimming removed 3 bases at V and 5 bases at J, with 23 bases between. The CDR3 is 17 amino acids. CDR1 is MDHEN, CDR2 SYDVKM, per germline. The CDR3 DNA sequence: TGTGCCAGCAGTTTGATTGGGGAGCAGGGCCTACGGGACGAGCAGTACTTC. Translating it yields CASSLIGEQGLRDEQYF.

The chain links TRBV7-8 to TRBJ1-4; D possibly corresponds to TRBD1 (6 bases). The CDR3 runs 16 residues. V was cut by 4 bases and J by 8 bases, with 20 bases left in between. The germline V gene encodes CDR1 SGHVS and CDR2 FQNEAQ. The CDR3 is CASSWTEERLGEKLFF. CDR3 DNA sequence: TGTGCCAGCAGCTGGACAGAGGAGAGGTTAGGCGAAAAACTGTTTTTT.

Written as DNA, the CDR3 is TGTGCCAGCAGCTCCCCGCGGGCTTACAATGAGCAGTTCTTC. Its translation: CASSSPRAYNEQFF. The V and J genes are TRBV11-2 and TRBJ2-1; maybe TRBD2 (5 bases). In germline, CDR1 is SGHAT, CDR2 FQNNGV. V gave up 4 bases and J gave up 4 bases, with 11 bases separating them. This CDR3 is built from 14 residues.

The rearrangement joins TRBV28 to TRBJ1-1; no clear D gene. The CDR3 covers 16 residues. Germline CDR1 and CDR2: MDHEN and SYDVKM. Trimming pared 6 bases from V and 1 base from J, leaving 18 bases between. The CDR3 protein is CASRDYALISNTEAFF. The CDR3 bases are TGTGCCAGCAGGGACTATGCCCTTATTTCGAACACTGAAGCTTTCTTT.

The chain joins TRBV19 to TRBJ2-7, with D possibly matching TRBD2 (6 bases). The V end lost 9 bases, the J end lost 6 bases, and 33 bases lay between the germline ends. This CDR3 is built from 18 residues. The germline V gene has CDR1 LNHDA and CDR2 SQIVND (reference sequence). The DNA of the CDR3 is TGTGCCAGCACTCTAACGCCTCCGGGACTCACCCCAAGCGGCGAGCAGTACTTC. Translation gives CASTLTPPGLTPSGEQYF.

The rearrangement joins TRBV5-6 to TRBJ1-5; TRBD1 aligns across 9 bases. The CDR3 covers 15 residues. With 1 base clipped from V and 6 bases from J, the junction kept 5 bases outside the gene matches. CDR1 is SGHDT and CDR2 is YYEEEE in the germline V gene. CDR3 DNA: TGTGCCAGCAGCTTGTGGGACAGGGACGCTCAGCCCCAGCATTTT. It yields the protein CASSLWDRDAQPQHF.

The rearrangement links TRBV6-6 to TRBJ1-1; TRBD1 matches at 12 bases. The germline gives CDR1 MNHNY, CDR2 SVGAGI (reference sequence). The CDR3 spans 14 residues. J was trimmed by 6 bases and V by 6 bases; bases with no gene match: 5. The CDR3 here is CASSPGQGAAEAFF. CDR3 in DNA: TGTGCCAGCAGCCCGGGACAGGGGGCCGCTGAAGCTTTCTTT.

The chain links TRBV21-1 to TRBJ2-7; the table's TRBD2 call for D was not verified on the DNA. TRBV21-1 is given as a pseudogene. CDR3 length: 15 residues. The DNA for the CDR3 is TGTGCCAGCAGCAAAGCTGGCGCAGCCCTAGGTGAGCAGTACTTC. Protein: CASSKAGAALGEQYF.

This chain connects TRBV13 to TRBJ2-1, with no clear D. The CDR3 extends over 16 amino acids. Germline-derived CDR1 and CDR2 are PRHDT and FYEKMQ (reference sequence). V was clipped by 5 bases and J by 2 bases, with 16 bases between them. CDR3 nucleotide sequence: TGTGCCAGCAGCCCCGGAAGGGTGACCCCCTACAATGAGCAGTTCTTC. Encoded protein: CASSPGRVTPYNEQFF.

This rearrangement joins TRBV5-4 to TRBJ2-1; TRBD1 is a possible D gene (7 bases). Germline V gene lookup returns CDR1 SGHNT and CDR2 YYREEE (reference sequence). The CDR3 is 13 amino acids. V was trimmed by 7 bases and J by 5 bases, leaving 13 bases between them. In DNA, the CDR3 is TGTGCCAGCCGCCAGGGGGAGGACAATGAGCAGTTCTTC. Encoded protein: CASRQGEDNEQFF.

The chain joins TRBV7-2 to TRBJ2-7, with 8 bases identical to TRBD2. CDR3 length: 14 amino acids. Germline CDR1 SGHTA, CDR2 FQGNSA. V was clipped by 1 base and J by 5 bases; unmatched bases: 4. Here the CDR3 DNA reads TGTGCCAGCAGCTTAGAAGCGGGAGTTGACGAGCAGTACTTC. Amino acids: CASSLEAGVDEQYF. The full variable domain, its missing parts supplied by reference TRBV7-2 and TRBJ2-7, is GAGVSQSPSNKVTEKGKDVELRCDPISGHTALYWYRQSLGQGLEFLIYFQGNSAPDKSGLPSDRFSAERTGGSVSTLTIQRTQQEDSAVYLCASSLEAGVDEQYFGPGTRLTVT.

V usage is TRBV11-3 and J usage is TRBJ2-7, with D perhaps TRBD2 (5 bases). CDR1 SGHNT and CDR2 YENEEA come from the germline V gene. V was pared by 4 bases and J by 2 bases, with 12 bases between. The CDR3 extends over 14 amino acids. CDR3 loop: CASSSVEGAYEQYF. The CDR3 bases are TGTGCCAGCAGCTCTGTTGAGGGCGCCTACGAGCAGTACTTC.

The CDR3 loop is CARSLPGSPSYEQYF. CDR3 bases: TGTGCCAGAAGCCTTCCAGGCAGCCCTTCCTACGAGCAGTACTTC. J is TRBJ2-7 and V is TRBV5-3, with D unresolved. TRBV5-3 is an ORF, and what it does is uncertain. The CDR3 spans 15 residues. Trimming stripped 4 bases from V and 1 base from J, with 15 bases between.

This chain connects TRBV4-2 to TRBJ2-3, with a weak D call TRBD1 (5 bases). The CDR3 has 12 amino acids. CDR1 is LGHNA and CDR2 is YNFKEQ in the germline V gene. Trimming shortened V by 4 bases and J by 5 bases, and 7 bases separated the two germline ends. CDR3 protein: CASSLRGDTQYF. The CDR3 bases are TGTGCCAGCAGCCTAAGGGGAGATACGCAGTATTTT.

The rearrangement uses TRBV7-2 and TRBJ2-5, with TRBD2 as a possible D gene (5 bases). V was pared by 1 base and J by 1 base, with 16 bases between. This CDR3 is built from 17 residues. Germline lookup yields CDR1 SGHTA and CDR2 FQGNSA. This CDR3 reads CASSLVRLRGSQETQYF. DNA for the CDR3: TGTGCCAGCAGCTTAGTTCGTTTAAGAGGGTCCCAAGAGACCCAGTACTTC.

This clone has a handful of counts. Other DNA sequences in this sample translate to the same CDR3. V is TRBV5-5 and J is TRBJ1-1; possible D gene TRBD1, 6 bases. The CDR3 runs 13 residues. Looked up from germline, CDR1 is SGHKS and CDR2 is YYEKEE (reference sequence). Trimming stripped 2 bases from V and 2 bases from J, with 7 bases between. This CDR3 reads CASSLQGNTEAFF. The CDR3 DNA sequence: TGTGCCAGCAGCTTACAGGGAAACACTGAAGCTTTCTTT.

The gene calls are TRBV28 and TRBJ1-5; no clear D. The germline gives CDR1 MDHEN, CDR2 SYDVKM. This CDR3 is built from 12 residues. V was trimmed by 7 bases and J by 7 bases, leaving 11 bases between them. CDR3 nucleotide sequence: TGTGCCAGCACCCGCCGCGGCCAGCCCCAGCATTTT. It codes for CASTRRGQPQHF.